Below are 21 T cell receptor beta chains sequenced from a single sample in a study of Ad26.COV2.S vaccination and SARS-CoV-2 variants. Measured with immunoSEQ multiplex PCR; TCRdb has only the in-frame clones, and not every one. The data contain about 350,000 clones, approximately 90% of them singletons. Sample: peripheral blood, taken after recovery from COVID-19. These receptors all stem from a human donor who had recovered from COVID-19.

The chain is built from TRBV19 and TRBJ1-2; maybe TRBD1 (6 bases). Germline CDR1 reads LNHDA; CDR2 reads SQIVND (reference sequence). Trimming took 10 bases from V and 4 from J, leaving 16 bases between them. There are 13 residues in the CDR3. This chain's CDR3 is CATLGSGVYGYTF. For the CDR3, the DNA is TGTGCCACCCTTGGGTCAGGGGTCTATGGCTACACCTTC.

This chain links TRBV27 with TRBJ1-5; possible D gene TRBD1, 5 bases. This CDR3 region has 15 residues. Germline V gene lookup returns CDR1 MNHEY and CDR2 SMNVEV (reference sequence). V was pared by 6 bases and J by 0 bases, with 12 bases between. The CDR3 here is CASRIGANSNQPQHF. The CDR3 region has the DNA TGTGCCAGCAGGATAGGGGCAAATAGCAATCAGCCCCAGCATTTT.

CDR3 amino acids: CASRGTDNTGELFF. CDR3 DNA sequence: TGTGCCAGTAGAGGGACAGATAACACCGGGGAGCTGTTTTTT. The genes are TRBV19 and TRBJ2-2; 7 nucleotides align to TRBD1. Per the germline V gene, CDR1 is LNHDA and CDR2 is SQIVND (reference sequence). After removal of 6 bases from V and 2 bases from J, the junction contained 3 bases not matched to a gene. The CDR3 loop spans 14 amino acids.

The V call is TRBV5-4, the J call TRBJ1-1; D possibly corresponds to TRBD1 (5 bases). V was cut by 0 bases and J by 13 bases, with 16 bases left in between. CDR1 and CDR2 (germline): SGHNT, YYREEE (reference sequence). There are 13 residues in the CDR3. As DNA, the CDR3 is TGTGCCAGCAGCTTGGCGGAAGGGACGATAGGTTTCTTT. Its translation is CASSLAEGTIGFF.

The rearrangement links TRBV4-1 to TRBJ1-4; TRBD1 is a possible D gene (5 bases). The ends were cut back, 1 base at V and 5 bases at J, with 23 bases in the middle. The germline gives CDR1 MGHRA, CDR2 YSYEKL. The CDR3 is 19 amino acids. CDR3 sequence (DNA): TGCGCCAGCAGCCAAGTAATCTTGCGGTCAAGGGGCCAAAATGAAAAACTGTTTTTT. This encodes CASSQVILRSRGQNEKLFF.

This chain connects TRBV19 to TRBJ1-2, with D unresolved. The CDR3 is 14 amino acids. With 5 bases removed from V and 0 bases from J, the gap between germline ends came to 10 bases. Germline loops: CDR1 LNHDA, CDR2 SQIVND (reference sequence). CDR3 sequence: CASSLVTANYGYTF. CDR3 bases: TGTGCCAGTAGTCTCGTTACTGCTAACTATGGCTACACCTTC.

This clone was counted once. In nucleotides, the CDR3 is TGTGCCAGCAGGGACAAACTCCATGGCTACACCTTC. Residues: CASRDKLHGYTF. V is TRBV6-5 and J is TRBJ1-2; weak D call: TRBD1 (5 bases). The CDR3 length is 12 residues. Trimming removed 6 bases at V and 6 bases at J, with 11 bases between. CDR1 and CDR2 from the germline V gene are MNHEY and SVGAGI.

V and J are TRBV6-5 and TRBJ1-2; TRBD1 might be the D (5 bases). Between the trimmed V and J ends, which lost 5 bases and 4 bases, there was a span of 11 bases. From germline, CDR1 is MNHEY and CDR2 SVGAGI. This CDR3 has 13 amino acids. CDR3 sequence reads: CASSQQEPYGYTF. The CDR3 coding sequence is TGTGCCAGCAGTCAACAGGAGCCCTATGGCTACACCTTC.

This chain connects TRBV5-1 to TRBJ2-3, with 16 bases lining up with TRBD2. Unmatched junction bases numbered 14, after V lost 4 bases and J lost 3 bases. Germline assignment: CDR1 SGHRS and CDR2 YFSETQ. The CDR3 covers 20 residues. CDR3 in DNA: TGCGCCAGCAGCCTAAGTACCGGGACTAGCGGGGGGGGCCGAACAGATACGCAGTATTTT. Translation: CASSLSTGTSGGGRTDTQYF.

This clone occurred once. The J gene is TRBJ1-4, the V gene TRBV7-9; no reliable D call. There are 12 residues in the CDR3. In germline, CDR1 is SEHNR, CDR2 FQNEAQ (reference sequence). V gave up 1 base and J gave up 15 bases, with 12 bases separating them. The CDR3 here is CASSLGASQVFF. The CDR3 coding sequence is TGTGCCAGCAGCTTAGGGGCCAGTCAAGTGTTTTTT.

The gene calls are TRBV20-1 and TRBJ1-2; D is unclear. CDR1 and CDR2 (germline): DFQATT, SNEGSKA (reference sequence). Trimming shortened V by 6 bases and J by 8 bases, and 13 bases separated the two germline ends. The CDR3 runs 11 residues. The CDR3 spells CSAPDLRGYTF. The CDR3 nucleotides read TGCAGTGCGCCGGACCTGCGGGGCTACACCTTC.

This sequence joins TRBV7-8 and TRBJ1-3, with 9 nucleotides matching TRBD1. V was clipped by 5 bases and J by 3 bases; unmatched bases: 8. Germline CDR1 is SGHVS and CDR2 is FQNEAQ. The CDR3 is made up of 16 amino acids. The CDR3 spells CASSVTGGAGGNTIYF. Written as DNA, the CDR3 is TGTGCCAGCAGCGTTACAGGGGGCGCCGGTGGAAACACCATATATTTT. Based on the CDR3 plus reference TRBV7-8 and TRBJ1-3, the full variable domain is GAGVSQSPRYKVAKRGQDVALRCDPISGHVSLFWYQQALGQGPEFLTYFQNEAQLDKSGLPSDRFFAERPEGSVSTLKIQRTQQEDSAVYLCASSVTGGAGGNTIYFGEGSWLTVV.

This chain joins TRBV11-2 and TRBJ1-2; TRBD1 matches 9 bases. Germline V gene data show CDR1 as SGHAT and CDR2 as FQNNGV. Trimming cost V 6 bases and J 4 bases; bases outside gene matches: 9. The CDR3 has 15 residues. The CDR3 region has the DNA TGTGCCAGCAGGGCCCAGCGGGACAGGGTCTATGGCTACACCTTC. Residues: CASRAQRDRVYGYTF. Supplemented by reference TRBV11-2 and TRBJ1-2, the full variable domain reads EAGVAQSPRYKIIEKRQSVAFWCNPISGHATLYWYQQILGQGPKLLIQFQNNGVVDDSQLPKDRFSAERLKGVDSTLKIQPAKLEDSAVYLCASRAQRDRVYGYTFGSGTRLTVV.

The CDR3 sequence: CASSDPDKNTEAFF. The CDR3 bases are TGTGCCAGCAGTGACCCGGACAAGAACACTGAAGCTTTCTTT. The chain combines TRBV25-1 with TRBJ1-1; D is perhaps TRBD1 (5 bases). This CDR3 contains 14 residues. Germline V gene lookup returns CDR1 MGHDK and CDR2 SYGVNS. Between the trimmed V and J ends, which lost 3 bases and 1 base, there was a span of 9 bases.

The genes are TRBV14 and TRBJ1-5, with D unresolved. The germline V and J ends were trimmed by 3 bases and 4 bases, with 10 bases remaining between them. This CDR3 has 14 amino acids. Per the germline V gene, CDR1 is SGHDN and CDR2 is FVKESK. CDR3 residues: CASSQFGRNQPQHF. The CDR3 DNA sequence: TGTGCCAGCAGCCAGTTCGGTCGGAATCAGCCCCAGCATTTT.

The chain combines TRBV7-2 with TRBJ1-1; D gene unclear. Trimming stripped 1 base from V and 2 bases from J, with 8 bases between. Germline CDR1 reads SGHTA; CDR2 reads FQGNSA. The CDR3 loop spans 14 amino acids. The CDR3 DNA reads as TGTGCCAGCAGCTTAGTATCAGCTAACACTGAAGCTTTCTTT. This sequence encodes CASSLVSANTEAFF.

The CDR3 here is CASRPGTGTNSPLHF. The CDR3 nucleotides are TGCGCCAGTAGACCCGGGACAGGGACTAATTCACCCCTCCACTTT. The chain is built from TRBV5-1 and TRBJ1-6, with 9 bases that match TRBD1. This CDR3 region has 15 residues. Germline-derived CDR1 and CDR2 are SGHRS and YFSETQ. After removal of 8 bases from V and 6 bases from J, the junction contained 9 bases not matched to a gene.

The chain is built from TRBV2 and TRBJ1-5, with D maybe TRBD1 (6 bases). Looked up from germline, CDR1 is SNHLY and CDR2 is FYNNEI. Between the trimmed V and J ends, which lost 5 bases and 4 bases, there was a span of 9 bases. The CDR3 is made up of 13 amino acids. The CDR3 reads CASSPDSNQPQHF. The CDR3 DNA sequence: TGTGCCAGCAGTCCGGACAGTAATCAGCCCCAGCATTTT.

This chain joins TRBV6-2 or TRBV6-3 and TRBJ2-5, with TRBD2 matching over 7 bases. This CDR3 spans 14 amino acids. After removal of 5 bases from V and 0 bases from J, the junction contained 3 bases not matched to a gene. Germline lookup yields CDR1 MNHEY and CDR2 SVGEGT. The CDR3: CASSQGTNQETQYF. CDR3 sequence (DNA): TGTGCCAGCAGTCAAGGGACTAACCAAGAGACCCAGTACTTC.

CDR3 amino acids: CASSYPGHPGGYTF. CDR3 nucleotide sequence: TGTGCCAGCAGTTACCCGGGCCACCCTGGGGGCTACACCTTC. V and J are TRBV6-6 and TRBJ1-2, with D hard to call. The germline V and J ends were trimmed by 2 bases and 8 bases, with 15 bases remaining between them. The germline V gene encodes CDR1 MNHNY and CDR2 SVGAGI (reference sequence). The CDR3 sequence is 14 residues long.

This chain uses TRBV2 with TRBJ2-2; D is perhaps TRBD1 (5 bases). V was clipped by 7 bases and J by 1 base, with 13 bases between them. Germline lookup yields CDR1 SNHLY and CDR2 FYNNEI. The CDR3 runs 15 residues. Here the CDR3 DNA reads TGTGCCAGCAACCCCAGCACAGGGAACACCGGGGAGCTGTTTTTT. Translation: CASNPSTGNTGELFF.